These T cell receptor beta chains were read from a single sample in a study of T cell responses to AZD1222 COVID-19 vaccine. Clones were read by immunoSEQ multiplex PCR, and TCRdb kept only the in-frame ones, dropping some. Found here are approximately 110,000 clones, roughly 87% of them singletons; the top ten hold approximately 9.2%. Sequenced material: peripheral blood, taken on day 0 of AZD1222 vaccination. These receptor sequences come from an adult in good health. CDR3s include the opening cysteine and the closing phenylalanine or tryptophan. Each record gives: J gene, clone size, CDR3 length, D gene, V gene, CDR3 protein, CDR3 DNA. D genes are given only for firm matches. Size is omitted from some rows. Given values are once, few, many or a class for expanded clones.

>TRBJ2-3|.|16|TRBD2|TRBV4-2
CASSQASGGHTDTQYF
TGTGCCAGCAGCCAGGCTAGCGGGGGCCACACAGATACGCAGTATTTT
>TRBJ2-7|.|16|TRBD1|TRBV28
CASSLITGQRFYEQYF
TGTGCCAGCAGTTTAATCACGGGACAGAGATTCTACGAGCAGTACTTC
>TRBJ2-7|few|15|.|TRBV5-1
CASSLEAGGTYEQYF
TGCGCCAGCAGCTTGGAAGCAGGGGGGACCTACGAGCAGTACTTC
>TRBJ1-5|.|13|.|TRBV28
CASWVDINQPQHF
TGTGCCAGTTGGGTGGATATTAATCAGCCCCAGCATTTT
>TRBJ2-7|.|15|.|TRBV21-1
CASSKVPSGSYEQYF
TGTGCCAGCAGCAAAGTCCCTAGCGGATCCTACGAGCAGTACTTC
>TRBJ1-4|.|14|TRBD1|TRBV15
CATTPTGANEKLFF
TGTGCCACCACCCCGACAGGGGCTAATGAAAAACTGTTTTTT
>TRBJ1-6|.|16|.|TRBV3-1/TRBV3-2
CASSQVVPLYNSPLHF
TGTGCCAGCAGCCAAGTCGTCCCCCTATATAATTCACCCCTCCACTTT
>TRBJ2-1|.|15|TRBD2|TRBV7-2
CASSSQRGTYNEQFF
TGTGCCAGCAGCTCCCAGCGGGGGACGTACAATGAGCAGTTCTTC
>TRBJ1-1|.|14|.|TRBV6-5
CASSRPGGATEAFF
TGTGCCAGCAGCCGACCCGGGGGTGCCACTGAAGCTTTCTTT
>TRBJ2-5|.|16|TRBD2|TRBV19
CASSIGWRGTQETQYF
TGTGCCAGTAGTATCGGTTGGCGGGGGACCCAAGAGACCCAGTACTTC
>TRBJ2-2|once|14|.|TRBV27
CASSYGVNTGELFF
TGTGCCAGCAGTTACGGGGTGAACACCGGGGAGCTGTTTTTT
>TRBJ2-1|once|17|TRBD2|TRBV19
CASSSPTSGGSYNEQFF
TGTGCCAGTAGCTCCCCAACTAGCGGGGGTTCCTACAATGAGCAGTTCTTC
>TRBJ2-3|.|16|.|TRBV29-1
CSVVSGGLTSTDTQYF
TGCAGCGTTGTCTCCGGAGGCCTAACTAGCACAGATACGCAGTATTTT
>TRBJ1-5|.|14|.|TRBV28
CASSLAGGNQPQHF
TGTGCCAGCAGTTTGGCAGGGGGCAATCAGCCCCAGCATTTT
>TRBJ2-7|few|14|TRBD1|TRBV5-1
CASRLPGQGYEQYF
TGCGCCAGCAGACTTCCGGGACAGGGCTACGAGCAGTACTTC
>TRBJ1-2|.|14|.|TRBV6-6
CASSPGQGRDGYTF
TGTGCCAGCAGTCCCGGCCAGGGGCGGGATGGCTACACCTTC
>TRBJ2-7|.|15|TRBD2|TRBV7-9
CASSLAAAGDGEQYF
TGTGCCAGCAGCTTAGCGGCGGCGGGGGACGGAGAGCAGTACTTC
>TRBJ2-2|.|14|.|TRBV24-1
CATSDGGATGELFF
TGTGCCACCAGTGATGGGGGGGCCACCGGGGAGCTGTTTTTT
>TRBJ1-2|few|15|TRBD1|TRBV7-9
CASSLTEQGIYGYTF
TGTGCCAGCAGCTTGACCGAACAGGGGATCTATGGCTACACCTTC
>TRBJ1-3|.|16|.|TRBV6-6
CASSYLGQSSGNTIYF
TGTGCCAGCAGTTACTTGGGGCAGAGCTCTGGAAACACCATATATTTT
>TRBJ2-6|.|16|.|TRBV18
CASSQQVSSGANVLTF
TGTGCCAGCTCACAGCAGGTGAGCTCTGGGGCCAACGTCCTGACTTTC
>TRBJ1-6|many|19|TRBD1|TRBV27
CASSSGRSTGGFYNSPLHF
TGTGCCAGCAGTTCCGGTCGTTCAACAGGGGGTTTTTATAATTCACCCCTCCACTTT
>TRBJ1-1|.|13|.|TRBV12-3/TRBV12-4
CASSLGGSTEAFF
TGTGCCAGCAGTTTAGGGGGGAGTACTGAAGCTTTCTTT
>TRBJ2-1|few|14|.|TRBV7-9
CASSLIILASEQFF
TGTGCCAGCAGCTTAATAATCCTAGCGAGTGAGCAGTTCTTC
>TRBJ2-5|.|16|.|TRBV19
CASSAAPYRNQETQYF
TGTGCCAGTAGTGCTGCCCCGTACAGAAACCAAGAGACCCAGTACTTC